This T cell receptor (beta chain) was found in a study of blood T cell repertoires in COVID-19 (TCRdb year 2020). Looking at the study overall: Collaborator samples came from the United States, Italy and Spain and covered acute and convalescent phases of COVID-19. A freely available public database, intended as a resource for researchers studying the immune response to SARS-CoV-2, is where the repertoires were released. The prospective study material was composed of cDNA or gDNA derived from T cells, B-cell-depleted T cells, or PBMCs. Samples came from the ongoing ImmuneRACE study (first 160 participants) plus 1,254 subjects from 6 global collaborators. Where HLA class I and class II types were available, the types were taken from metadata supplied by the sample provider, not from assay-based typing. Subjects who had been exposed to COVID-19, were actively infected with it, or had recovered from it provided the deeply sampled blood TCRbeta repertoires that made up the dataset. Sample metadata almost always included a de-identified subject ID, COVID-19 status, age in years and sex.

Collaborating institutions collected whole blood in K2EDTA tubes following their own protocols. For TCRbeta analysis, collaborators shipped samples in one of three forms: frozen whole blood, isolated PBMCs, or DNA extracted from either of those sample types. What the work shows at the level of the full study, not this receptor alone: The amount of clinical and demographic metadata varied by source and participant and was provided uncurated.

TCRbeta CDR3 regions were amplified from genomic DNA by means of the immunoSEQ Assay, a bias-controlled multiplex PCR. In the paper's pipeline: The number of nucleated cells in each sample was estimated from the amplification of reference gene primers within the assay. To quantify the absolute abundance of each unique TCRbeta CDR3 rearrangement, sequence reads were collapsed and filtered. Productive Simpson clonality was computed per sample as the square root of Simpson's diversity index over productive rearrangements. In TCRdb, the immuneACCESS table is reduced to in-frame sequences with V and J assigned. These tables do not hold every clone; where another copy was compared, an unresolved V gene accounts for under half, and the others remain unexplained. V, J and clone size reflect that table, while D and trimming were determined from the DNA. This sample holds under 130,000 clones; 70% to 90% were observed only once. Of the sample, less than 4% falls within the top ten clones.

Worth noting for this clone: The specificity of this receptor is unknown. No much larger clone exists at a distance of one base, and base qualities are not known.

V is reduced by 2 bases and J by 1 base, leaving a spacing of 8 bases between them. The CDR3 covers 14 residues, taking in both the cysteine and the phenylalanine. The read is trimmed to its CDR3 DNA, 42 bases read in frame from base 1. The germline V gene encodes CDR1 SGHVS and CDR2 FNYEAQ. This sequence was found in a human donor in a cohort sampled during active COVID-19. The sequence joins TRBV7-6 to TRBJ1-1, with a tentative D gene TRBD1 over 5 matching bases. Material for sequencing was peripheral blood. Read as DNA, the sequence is TGTGCCAGCAGCTTAAGAAGGGGGAACACTGAAGCTTTCTTT. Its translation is CASSLRRGNTEAFF.